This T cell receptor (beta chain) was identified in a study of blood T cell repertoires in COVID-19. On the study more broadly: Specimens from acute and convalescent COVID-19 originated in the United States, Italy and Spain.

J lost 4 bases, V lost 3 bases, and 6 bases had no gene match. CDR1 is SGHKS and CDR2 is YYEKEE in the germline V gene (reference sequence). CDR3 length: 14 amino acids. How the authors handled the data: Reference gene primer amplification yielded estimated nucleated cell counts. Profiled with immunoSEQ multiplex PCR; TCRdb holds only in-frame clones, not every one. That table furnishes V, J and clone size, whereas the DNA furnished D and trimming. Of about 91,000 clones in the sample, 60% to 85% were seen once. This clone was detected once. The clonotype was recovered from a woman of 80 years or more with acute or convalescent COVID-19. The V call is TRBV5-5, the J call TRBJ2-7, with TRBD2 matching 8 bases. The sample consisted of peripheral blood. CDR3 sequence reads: CASSSATGGYEQYF. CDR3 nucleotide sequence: TGTGCCAGCAGCTCCGCTACGGGAGGGTACGAGCAGTACTTC. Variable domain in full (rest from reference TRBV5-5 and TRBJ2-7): DAGVTQSPTHLIKTRGQQVTLRCSPISGHKSVSWYQQVLGQGPQFIFQYYEKEERGRGNFPDRFSARQFPNYSSELNVNALLLGDSALYLCASSSATGGYEQYFGPGTRLTVT.